This T cell receptor (beta chain) was documented in a study of technical replicates of blood from a handful of donors (dated by TCRdb to 2016 to 2017). Library preparation was by the immunoSEQ multiplex PCR assay. TCRdb provides this immuneACCESS table in a form limited to in-frame rearrangements. Some clones are lacking; in checked studies, under half of them reflect an unresolved V gene, and why the rest are absent is not known. Within this sample are about 61,000 clones, with approximately 87% of them counted one time only. Together, the top ten hold over 4.5% of the sample. The V end gives up 4 bases and the J end 4 bases, leaving 11 bases in the junction not matched to a gene. The CDR3, cysteine through phenylalanine, is 15 amino acids long. Only the CDR3 portion is preserved as DNA: 45 bases, with reading frame beginning at the first base. The germline V gene (reference sequence) gives CDR1 as SGHNT and CDR2 as YYREEE.

With respect to this clone: The clone's antigen remains unknown. No much larger clonotype is one base removed from it; base qualities were not supplied.

This receptor was taken from a human donor in good health. Some clones in this sample may be carry-over from other donors' samples. The sequencing sample was made of PBMCs. The rearrangement joined TRBV5-4 to TRBJ2-7, with 7 junctional bases fitting TRBD2. This receptor carries the CDR3 CASSLGGTMVYEQYF. The DNA sequence is as follows: TGTGCCAGCAGCCTAGGTGGGACTATGGTTTACGAGCAGTACTTC.